The entry below gives a single T cell receptor (beta chain) sequence along with its context. No cognate antigen has been identified for it. The input lacks base qualities; no much larger clone sits a single base away. Per the germline V gene (reference sequence), GTSNPN is the CDR1 and SVGIG is the CDR2. Reading from cysteine to phenylalanine, the CDR3 counts 12 amino acids. This entry keeps only the CDR3 DNA: 36 bases, framed from base 1. V and J lose 3 bases and 2 bases, and a span of 7 bases separates them. These data are taken from a study of Graves' ophthalmopathy and Graves' hyperthyroidism (dated by TCRdb to 2016 to 2019). Regarding the study in general: Peripheral blood was collected at initial diagnosis, prior to any treatment. In total, approximately 130 blood samples were TCR-sequenced: 40 to 45 ophthalmopathy, some 75 hyperthyroidism and roughly 17 hyperthyroidism-to-ophthalmopathy patients. An independent validation cohort comprised 18 to 20 hyperthyroidism patients and over 15 patients who later progressed from hyperthyroidism to ophthalmopathy. The 95 to 100 discovery patients were randomly divided into training and test sets at a 7:3 ratio. The study used signatures of the TCR beta repertoire to tell Graves' ophthalmopathy apart from Graves' hyperthyroidism and to predict which patients would progress to ophthalmopathy. In about 6 hyperthyroidism patients, T-cell repertoires of thyroid tissue and blood were compared. To explore V-J signatures distinguishing ophthalmopathy from hyperthyroidism, a discovery set of around 97 patients (roughly 45 ophthalmopathy, 57 stable hyperthyroidism) was enrolled. After sampling, hyperthyroidism patients received methimazole starting at 30 mg daily, and ophthalmopathy patients received high-dose intravenous methylprednisolone. What the work shows at the level of the full study, not this receptor alone: In validation, the model predicted ophthalmopathy progression with about 71% sensitivity and about 77% specificity; fewer than 15 predicted patients were CT-confirmed with GO in a median of around 6 months. Ophthalmopathy was separated from stable hyperthyroidism by the 13-signature model with around 88% sensitivity and about 83% specificity in cross-validation and with 80%/75% in the test set. No statistical method was used to predetermine the sample size, and group allocation was not hidden from the investigators. Most expanded thyroid clonotypes with frequency above 0.001 were also detected in blood, suggesting blood repertoires may reflect the thyroid immune response.

Hyperthyroidism was considered stable if no progression to ophthalmopathy occurred within 18 months of follow-up. Hyperthyroidism patients were newly diagnosed, were aged 18 to 65 years, and had a disease duration under 2 months. Patients with other autoimmune diseases, uncontrolled infections, pregnancy or lactation were excluded from the study. Diagnosis was based on clinical symptoms, serum thyroxine, TRAb, thyroid ultrasound and orbital computed tomography. Using Ficoll-Paque density gradient centrifugation, PBMCs were isolated from less than 11 ml of fresh peripheral blood. Total RNA was extracted using Trizol reagent, and RNA quality was checked on an Agilent 2100 Bioanalyzer. TCR beta CDR3 regions were amplified from RNA transcripts for repertoire sequencing. HTBI primers and the Qiagen OneStep RT-PCR kit were used in a first-round RT-PCR, which was followed by a second-round multiplex PCR, size selection and purification. The libraries underwent paired-end sequencing with 100 bp reads on an Illumina HiSeq2000. For the original study's pipeline: SOAPnuke was used to process the reads, removing any read that contained adapters or uncalled bases, had a mean Phred below 15, or lacked an exact match to the constant primer or identifier. High-quality paired reads were merged with COPE v1.2.5. Each unique nucleotide sequence was treated as a clonotype, and MiTCR v1.1 was used to align the clonotypes to the IMGT TRB V, D and J references. The analysis was limited to V-J combinations with a frequency above 0.0001, which together covered 99% to 99.2% of the repertoires. A TCR clonal expansion and chaos score per V-J combination was defined as the ratio of F50 clonal expansion to chaos observed in the TCRdist matrix. Welch's t-statistics and random forest were used to narrow the features down to about a dozen V-J combinations, which were then fed into a naive Bayes classifier. The similarity between thyroid and blood repertoires was quantified using the Morisita-Horn index. TCRdb applied fastp at Q25 and MiXCR to the public reads, then kept only in-frame beta chains. Merged by CDR3 protein, the rows form single entries marked with the most common genes and DNA. The authors' filters were not applied to this entry. The sample yields hundreds of thousands of distinct CDR3 sequences; roughly 20% were counted once. The ten largest account for roughly 6.9% of the sample.

Here the chain combines TRBV30 and TRBJ2-5; perhaps TRBD2 is the D gene, with 6 bases matching. The sample comprised peripheral blood. The clonotype was recovered from a woman aged 18-29 years with stable Graves' hyperthyroidism. Some clones in this sample may be carry-over from other donors' samples. Donor details come from another sample of the same person, matched by shared clones. The CDR3 in this case is CAWRGGQETQYF. The DNA sequence is given as TGTGCCTGGAGGGGGGGACAAGAGACCCAGTACTTC.